The clone carrying this T cell receptor (beta chain) has a handful of counts. The antigen is undetermined. The sample belongs to a study of type 1 regulatory T cells. Turning to the study itself: T-allo10 is an in vitro-generated, Tr1-enriched CD4 T cell product specific for alloantigen.

Using its own MiXCR run on the reads, TCRdb lists one record per CDR3 protein. The sample includes 60,000 to 70,000 distinct CDR3 sequences, just under 50% of them seen just once. Trimming shortened V by 9 bases and J by 3 bases, and 18 bases separated the two germline ends. There are 14 residues in the CDR3. In germline, CDR1 is KGHSH, CDR2 LQKENI. The clonotype originates from a human donor in good health. The rearrangement joins TRBV18 to TRBJ2-7, with D unclear. Source material: cultured non-Tr1 T cells, either the whole culture or a sorted T cell fraction (not recorded which). CDR3 coding DNA: TGTGCCAGTCGCCCGGGCACCGCCGGCTACGAGCAGTACTTC. Residues: CASRPGTAGYEQYF.